This TCR beta chain derives from a study of blood T cells in healthy people across ages. The use of a sample-barcoded 5' primer and a J-beta primer mix characterized a second PCR of roughly 7 to 11 cycles. TCRdb fed the 5' RACE reads into MiXCR, producing one record per CDR3 protein. Found here are 600,000 or so distinct CDR3 sequences, 20% to 25% of them singletons; the top ten hold under 4%. The V end was cut by 5 bases, the J end by 0 bases, with 14 bases between. Germline V gives CDR1 LNHDA, CDR2 SQIVND (reference sequence). The CDR3 runs to 16 residues. The chain joins TRBV19 to TRBJ2-1; a possible D gene is TRBD2 (5 bases). The sequenced material came from blood. This receptor was taken from a man between 65 and 85 years old in good health. CDR3 residues: CASSDLLASSYNEQFF. The CDR3 coding sequence is TGTGCCAGTAGTGATCTCCTAGCCAGCTCCTACAATGAGCAGTTCTTC.